This TCR beta chain was found in a study of blood T cell repertoires in COVID-19. For the study at large: The United States, Italy and Spain supplied acute and convalescent COVID-19 samples.

Measured with immunoSEQ multiplex PCR; TCRdb has only the in-frame clones, and not every one. The repertoire consists of roughly 64,000 clones, with approximately 78% occurring once and the leading ten covering approximately 15%. The sequence was collected from a man aged 55 to 69 with COVID-19, enrolled during active disease. The material sequenced was peripheral blood.

CDR3 nucleotides: TGTGCCACCATGCGACAGGGGGGCACTGAAGCTTTCTTT. It encodes CATMRQGGTEAFF. The chain is built from TRBV24-1 and TRBJ1-1, with TRBD1 matching over 9 bases. From germline, CDR1 is KGHDR and CDR2 SFDVKD. CDR3 size: 13 residues. The V segment lost 8 bases and the J segment 4 bases; nucleotides outside the gene matches: 4.